The T cell receptor (beta chain) described here comes from a study of T cells expressing NK-cell markers. Study-wide findings and caveats: Dominant NKG2C+ clonotype frequencies of roughly 1.0-7.5% of CD8+ T cells were measured in about 6 donors.

It was by 5'RACE template switching with UMIs that TCR beta cDNA was made. TCRdb reprocessed the 5' RACE reads, with one entry per CDR3 protein and no DNA. This sample's clone table lists a few hundred thousand distinct CDR3 sequences. In regard to this clonotype: Its target is not known.

CDR3 length equals 14 residues. Per germline, CDR1 DFQATT and CDR2 SNEGSKA (reference sequence). This receptor was identified in a woman aged 45-60 years in good health. The sequenced sample consisted of blood T cells: a sorted CD56 or NKG2C T cell subset, CD4+ or CD8+ T cells, or bulk PBMC T cells (not recorded which). The gene calls are TRBV20-1 and TRBJ1-1; the D call of TRBD1 rests on TCRdb alone, since no DNA is present to check it. CDR3: CSANTGQRNTEAFF.